This T cell receptor beta chain originates from a study of cytomegalovirus exposure and HLA in healthy donors. Primers included in the PCR were 60 Vbeta and 13 Jbeta primers. Sequencing was performed with immunoSEQ multiplex PCR; in TCRdb, only in-frame clones are kept and a portion is missing. The sample contains a few hundred thousand clones, more than 85% of which appear only once. Trimming left V 6 bases short and J 3 bases short, with 13 bases between. The CDR3 sequence is 13 residues long. Germline V CDR1 and CDR2: SQVTM, ANQGSEA. The TCR was taken from a young woman in good health and CMV-seronegative. The chain carries TRBV29-1 and TRBJ2-3, with D maybe TRBD1 (6 bases). Sequenced sample: PBMCs. CDR3 sequence (DNA): TGCAGCGTACACAGGGCGTCGACAGATACGCAGTATTTT. Translating it yields CSVHRASTDTQYF.